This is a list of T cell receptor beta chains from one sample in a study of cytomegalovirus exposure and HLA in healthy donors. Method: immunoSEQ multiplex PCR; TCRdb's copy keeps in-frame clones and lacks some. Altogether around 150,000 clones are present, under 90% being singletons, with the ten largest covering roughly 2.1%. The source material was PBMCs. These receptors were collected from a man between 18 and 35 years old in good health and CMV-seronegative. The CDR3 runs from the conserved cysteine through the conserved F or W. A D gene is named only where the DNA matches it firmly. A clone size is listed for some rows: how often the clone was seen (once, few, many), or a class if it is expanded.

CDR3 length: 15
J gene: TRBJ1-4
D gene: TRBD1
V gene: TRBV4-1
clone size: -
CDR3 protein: CASSRPGQTNEKLFF
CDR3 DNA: TGCGCCAGCAGCCGACCGGGACAGACTAATGAAAAACTGTTTTTT

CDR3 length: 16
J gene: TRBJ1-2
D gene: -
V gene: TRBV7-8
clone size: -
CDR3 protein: CASSLVVDKLNYGYTF
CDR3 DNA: TGTGCCAGCAGCTTAGTGGTCGACAAACTTAACTATGGCTACACCTTC

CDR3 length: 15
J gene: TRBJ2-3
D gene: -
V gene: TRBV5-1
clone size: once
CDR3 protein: CASSLGLAVADTQYF
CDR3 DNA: TGCGCCAGCAGCTTGGGGCTAGCAGTCGCAGATACGCAGTATTTT

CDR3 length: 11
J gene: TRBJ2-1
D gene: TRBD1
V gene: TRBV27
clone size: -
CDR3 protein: CASSQGQGQFF
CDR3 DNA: TGTGCCAGCAGTCAGGGACAGGGCCAGTTCTTC

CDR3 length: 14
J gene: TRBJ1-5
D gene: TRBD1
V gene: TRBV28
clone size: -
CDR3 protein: CASSLDRVNQPQHF
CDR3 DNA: TGTGCCAGCAGCTTGGACAGGGTCAATCAGCCCCAGCATTTT

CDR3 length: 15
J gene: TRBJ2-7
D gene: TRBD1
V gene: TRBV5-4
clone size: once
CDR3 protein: CASSLVLQGADEQYF
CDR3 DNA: TGTGCCAGCAGCTTGGTTCTACAGGGGGCCGACGAGCAGTACTTC

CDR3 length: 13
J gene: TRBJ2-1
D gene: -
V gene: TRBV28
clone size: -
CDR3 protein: CASSTGEPNEQFF
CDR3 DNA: TGTGCCAGCAGTACCGGTGAGCCCAATGAGCAGTTCTTC

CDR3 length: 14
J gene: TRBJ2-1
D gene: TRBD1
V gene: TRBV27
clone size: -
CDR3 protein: CASSQGQVYNEQFF
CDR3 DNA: TGTGCCAGCAGTCAGGGACAGGTCTACAATGAGCAGTTCTTC

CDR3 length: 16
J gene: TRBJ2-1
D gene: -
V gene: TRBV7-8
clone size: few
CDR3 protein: CASSLNGLETYNEQFF
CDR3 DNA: TGTGCCAGCAGCTTAAATGGCCTAGAGACTTACAATGAGCAGTTCTTC

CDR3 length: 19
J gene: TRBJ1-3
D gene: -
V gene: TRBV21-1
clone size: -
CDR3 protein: CASSGTGQGAARGGNTIYF
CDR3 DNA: TGTGCCAGCAGCGGAACGGGACAGGGGGCGGCTCGGGGCGGAAACACCATATATTTT

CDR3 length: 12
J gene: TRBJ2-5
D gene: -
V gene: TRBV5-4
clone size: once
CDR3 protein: CASRSGLETQYF
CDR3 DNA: TGTGCCAGCAGGAGCGGGTTAGAGACCCAGTACTTC

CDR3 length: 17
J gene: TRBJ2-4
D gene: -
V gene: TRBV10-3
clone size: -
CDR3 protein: CAISAGMGIRGKNIQYF
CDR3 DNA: TGTGCCATCAGTGCGGGGATGGGGATTCGGGGCAAAAACATTCAGTACTTC

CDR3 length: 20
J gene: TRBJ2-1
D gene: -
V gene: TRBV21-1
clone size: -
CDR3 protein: CATDRDSGTSGSSSYNEQFF
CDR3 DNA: TGTGCCACCGACAGGGACTCAGGGACTAGCGGGAGCAGCTCCTACAATGAGCAGTTCTTC

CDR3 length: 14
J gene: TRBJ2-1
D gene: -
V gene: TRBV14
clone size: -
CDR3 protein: CASSPSDRNNEQFF
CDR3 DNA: TGTGCCAGCAGCCCATCGGACAGAAACAATGAGCAGTTCTTC

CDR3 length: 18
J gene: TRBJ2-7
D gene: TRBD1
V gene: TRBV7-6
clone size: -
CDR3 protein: CASSLGTPGQGIYHEQYF
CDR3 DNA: TGTGCCAGCAGCTTAGGGACTCCGGGACAGGGGATCTATCACGAGCAGTACTTC

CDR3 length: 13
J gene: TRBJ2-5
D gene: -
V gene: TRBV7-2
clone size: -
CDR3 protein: CASSLVVLETQYF
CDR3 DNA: TGTGCCAGCAGCTTAGTTGTCTTGGAGACCCAGTACTTC

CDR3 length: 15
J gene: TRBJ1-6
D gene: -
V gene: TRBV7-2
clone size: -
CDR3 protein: CASSLGGLKDSPLHF
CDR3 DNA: TGTGCCAGCAGCTTAGGGGGCTTGAAGGATTCACCCCTCCACTTT

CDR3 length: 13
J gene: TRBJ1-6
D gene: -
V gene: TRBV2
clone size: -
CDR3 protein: CASSAGARAPLHF
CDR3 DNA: TGTGCCAGCAGTGCAGGGGCTCGAGCACCCCTCCACTTT

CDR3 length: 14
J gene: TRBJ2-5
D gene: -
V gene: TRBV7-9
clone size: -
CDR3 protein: CASSPTSSQETQYF
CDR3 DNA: TGTGCCAGCAGCCCTACTAGCAGCCAAGAGACCCAGTACTTC

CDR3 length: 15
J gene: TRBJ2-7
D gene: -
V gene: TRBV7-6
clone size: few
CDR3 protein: CASSSDLEGTYEQYF
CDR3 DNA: TGTGCCAGCAGCTCAGATCTGGAGGGGACCTACGAGCAGTACTTC

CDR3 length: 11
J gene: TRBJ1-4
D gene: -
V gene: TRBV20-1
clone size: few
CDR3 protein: CSALYNEKLFF
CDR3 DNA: TGCAGTGCTCTCTATAATGAAAAACTGTTTTTT

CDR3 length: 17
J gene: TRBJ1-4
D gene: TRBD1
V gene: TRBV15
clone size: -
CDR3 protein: CATSRDVETGAFEKLFF
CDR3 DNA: TGTGCCACCAGCAGAGACGTGGAGACAGGGGCGTTTGAAAAACTGTTTTTT

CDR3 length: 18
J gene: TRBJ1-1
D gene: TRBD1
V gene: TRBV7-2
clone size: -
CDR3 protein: CASSRLLGGQLLNTEAFF
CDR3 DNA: TGTGCCAGCAGCAGACTCTTAGGGGGACAGCTTCTGAACACTGAAGCTTTCTTT

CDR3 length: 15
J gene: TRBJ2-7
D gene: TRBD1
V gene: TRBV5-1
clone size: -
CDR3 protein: CASRTERTGSVEQYF
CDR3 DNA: TGCGCCAGCCGGACAGAGAGGACAGGGTCGGTCGAGCAGTACTTC

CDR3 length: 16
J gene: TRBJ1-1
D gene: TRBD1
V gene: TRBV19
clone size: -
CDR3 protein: CASSIYRTGGLAEAFF
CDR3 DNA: TGTGCCAGTAGTATATACCGGACAGGGGGCCTGGCTGAAGCTTTCTTT

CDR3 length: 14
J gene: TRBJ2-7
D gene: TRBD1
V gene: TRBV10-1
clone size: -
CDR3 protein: CASSVRTGGHEQYF
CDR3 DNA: TGCGCCAGCAGTGTCCGGACAGGTGGCCACGAGCAGTACTTC

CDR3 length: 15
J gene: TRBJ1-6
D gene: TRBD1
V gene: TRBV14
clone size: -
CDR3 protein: CASSQGGTGGSPLHF
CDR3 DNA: TGTGCCAGCAGCCAAGGGGGGACAGGGGGATCACCCCTCCACTTT

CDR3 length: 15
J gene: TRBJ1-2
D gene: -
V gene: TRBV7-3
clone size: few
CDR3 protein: CASSPGTLPSYGYTF
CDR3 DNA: TGTGCCAGCAGCCCCGGGACACTCCCCAGCTATGGCTACACCTTC

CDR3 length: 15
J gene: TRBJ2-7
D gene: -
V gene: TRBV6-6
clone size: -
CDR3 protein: CASSYRWDIPYEQYF
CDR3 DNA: TGTGCCAGCAGTTACCGATGGGACATTCCCTACGAGCAGTACTTC

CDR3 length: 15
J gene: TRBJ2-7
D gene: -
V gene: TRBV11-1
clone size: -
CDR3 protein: CASSRGARPYDEQYF
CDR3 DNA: TGTGCCAGCAGCCGGGGGGCTCGACCATACGACGAGCAGTACTTC

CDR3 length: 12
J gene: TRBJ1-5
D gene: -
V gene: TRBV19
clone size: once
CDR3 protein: CASSSGNQPQHF
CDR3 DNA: TGTGCCAGTAGTTCCGGTAATCAGCCCCAGCATTTT

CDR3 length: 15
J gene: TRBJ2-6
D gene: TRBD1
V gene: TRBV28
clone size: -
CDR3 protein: CASSDGQEMRYVLTF
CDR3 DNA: TGTGCCAGCAGTGATGGACAGGAGATGCGGTACGTCCTGACTTTC

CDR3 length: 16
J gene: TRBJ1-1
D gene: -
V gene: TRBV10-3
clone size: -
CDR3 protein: CAISESDSRPSSEAFF
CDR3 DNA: TGTGCCATCAGTGAGTCGGATTCAAGGCCTAGTAGTGAAGCTTTCTTT

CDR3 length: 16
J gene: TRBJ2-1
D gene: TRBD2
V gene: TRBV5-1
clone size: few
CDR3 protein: CASSLASLAVRDEQFF
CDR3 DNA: TGCGCCAGCAGCTTGGCCAGCCTAGCGGTCCGGGATGAGCAGTTCTTC

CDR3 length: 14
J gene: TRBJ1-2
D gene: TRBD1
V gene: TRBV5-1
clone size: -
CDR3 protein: CASSLERQGYGYTF
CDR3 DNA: TGCGCCAGCAGCTTGGAGAGACAGGGCTATGGCTACACCTTC

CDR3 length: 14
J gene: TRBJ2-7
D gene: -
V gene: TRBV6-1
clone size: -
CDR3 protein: CASSAPGGPYEQYF
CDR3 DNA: TGTGCCAGCAGTGCCCCGGGCGGGCCGTACGAGCAGTACTTC

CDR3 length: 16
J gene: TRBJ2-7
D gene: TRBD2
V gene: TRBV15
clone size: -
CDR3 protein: CATSNPKRGGLGEQYF
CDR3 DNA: TGTGCCACCAGCAATCCCAAACGGGGGGGCCTTGGGGAGCAGTACTTC

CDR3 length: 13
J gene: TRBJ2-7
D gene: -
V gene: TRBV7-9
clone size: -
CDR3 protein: CASRATGSYEQYF
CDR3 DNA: TGTGCCAGCAGAGCGACTGGTTCCTACGAGCAGTACTTC

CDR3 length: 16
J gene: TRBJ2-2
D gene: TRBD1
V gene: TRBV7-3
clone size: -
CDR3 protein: CASSPQGTGATGELFF
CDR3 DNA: TGTGCCAGCAGCCCGCAAGGGACAGGGGCCACCGGGGAGCTGTTTTTT

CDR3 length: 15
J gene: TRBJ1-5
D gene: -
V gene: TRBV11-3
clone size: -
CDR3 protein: CASSRNGGGNQPQHF
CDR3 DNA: TGTGCCAGCAGCCGGAATGGGGGGGGGAATCAGCCCCAGCATTTT

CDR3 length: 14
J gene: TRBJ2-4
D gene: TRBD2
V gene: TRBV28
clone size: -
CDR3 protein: CASSLGLVVNIQYF
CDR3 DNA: TGTGCCAGCAGTTTAGGACTAGTAGTAAACATTCAGTACTTC

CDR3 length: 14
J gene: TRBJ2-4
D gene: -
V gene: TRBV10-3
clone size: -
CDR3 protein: CAISEDRAKNIQYF
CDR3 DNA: TGTGCCATCAGTGAGGACAGGGCCAAAAACATTCAGTACTTC

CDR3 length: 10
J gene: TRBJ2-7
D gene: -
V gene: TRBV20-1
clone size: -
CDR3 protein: CSARDYEQYF
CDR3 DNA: TGCAGTGCTAGAGACTACGAGCAGTACTTC

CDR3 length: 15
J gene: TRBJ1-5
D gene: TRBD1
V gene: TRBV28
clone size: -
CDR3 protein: CASSFWTGENQPQHF
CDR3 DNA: TGTGCCAGCAGTTTCTGGACAGGGGAGAATCAGCCCCAGCATTTT

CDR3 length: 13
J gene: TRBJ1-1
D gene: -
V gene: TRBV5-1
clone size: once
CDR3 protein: CASSLDPNTEAFF
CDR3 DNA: TGCGCCAGCAGTCTAGACCCGAACACTGAAGCTTTCTTT

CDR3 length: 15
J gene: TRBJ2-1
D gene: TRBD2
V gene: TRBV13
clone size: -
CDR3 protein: CASSSGTSGGQEQFF
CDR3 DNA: TGTGCCAGCAGCTCCGGGACTAGCGGGGGACAGGAGCAGTTCTTC

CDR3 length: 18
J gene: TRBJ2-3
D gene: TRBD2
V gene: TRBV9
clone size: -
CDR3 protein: CASSLAGGRSPGTDTQYF
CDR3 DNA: TGTGCCAGCAGTCTAGCGGGGGGTCGCTCCCCTGGCACAGATACGCAGTATTTT

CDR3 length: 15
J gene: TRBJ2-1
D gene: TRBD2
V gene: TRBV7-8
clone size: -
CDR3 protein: CASSLSGSIYNEQFF
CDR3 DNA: TGTGCCAGCAGCTTAAGCGGGAGCATCTACAATGAGCAGTTCTTC

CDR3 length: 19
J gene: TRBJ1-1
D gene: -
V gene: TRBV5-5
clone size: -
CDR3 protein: CASSGLHRARERLNTEAFF
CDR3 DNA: TGTGCCAGCAGCGGACTCCATAGGGCACGAGAGCGTCTGAACACTGAAGCTTTCTTT

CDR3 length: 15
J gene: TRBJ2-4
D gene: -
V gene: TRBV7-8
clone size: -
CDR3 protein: CASSPTAGAINIQYF
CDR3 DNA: TGTGCCAGCAGCCCGACGGCAGGGGCTATAAACATTCAGTACTTC

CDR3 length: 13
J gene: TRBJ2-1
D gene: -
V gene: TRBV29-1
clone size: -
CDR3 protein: CSVEAAGYNERFF
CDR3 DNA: TGCAGCGTTGAAGCTGCGGGATACAATGAGCGGTTCTTC

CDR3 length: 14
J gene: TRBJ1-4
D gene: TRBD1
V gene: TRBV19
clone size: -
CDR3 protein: CASRPGQGNEKLFF
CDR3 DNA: TGTGCCAGTAGACCGGGACAGGGGAATGAAAAACTGTTTTTT

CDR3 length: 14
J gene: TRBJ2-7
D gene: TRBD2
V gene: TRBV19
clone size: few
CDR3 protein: CASSPSSGSHEQYF
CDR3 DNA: TGTGCCAGTAGCCCGTCTAGCGGGAGCCACGAGCAGTACTTC